Below, 22 T cell receptor beta chains from the same sample are listed, as sequenced in a study of T cell responses to AZD1222 COVID-19 vaccine. The assay was immunoSEQ multiplex PCR, and TCRdb's table has in-frame clones only and misses some. The table includes approximately 140,000 clones, about nine tenths detected once. Sequences were derived from peripheral blood, sampled 28 days after the second AZD1222 dose. These receptors all stem from an adult who received the AZD1222 COVID-19 vaccine.

This chain connects TRBV5-6 to TRBJ1-1; D uncertain. The CDR3 is 15 amino acids. The V gene's germline CDR1 is SGHDT and CDR2 YYEEEE. V was cut by 4 bases and J by 5 bases, with 18 bases left in between. The CDR3: CASSPVQAIGTEAFF. The DNA for the CDR3 is TGTGCCAGCAGCCCCGTACAAGCAATTGGGACTGAAGCTTTCTTT.

This clone has just a few counts. V is TRBV19 and J is TRBJ2-3; 7 nucleotides align to TRBD2. The CDR3 loop spans 13 amino acids. CDR1 LNHDA and CDR2 SQIVND come from the germline V gene (reference sequence). The ends lost 7 bases at V and 1 base at J; junction bases unmatched: 2. This CDR3 is CASTSGGTDTQYF. The DNA for the CDR3 is TGTGCCAGTACGAGCGGGGGCACAGATACGCAGTATTTT.

This clone was found once. This chain links TRBV28 with TRBJ1-2; 12 bases line up with TRBD1. Germline V CDR1 and CDR2: MDHEN, SYDVKM. CDR3 length equals 17 residues. V shed 4 bases and J 5 bases; nucleotides not matched to a gene: 11. The CDR3 DNA reads TGTGCCAGCAGTTCCTCAACCCTGGGACAGGGGGCGTATGGCTACACCTTC. Translated, it gives CASSSSTLGQGAYGYTF.

The chain combines TRBV19 with TRBJ1-1; TRBD1 aligns across 12 bases. This CDR3 spans 17 amino acids. Germline V lookup: CDR1 LNHDA, CDR2 SQIVND (reference sequence). The junction had 10 bases not matched to a gene; V was cut back by 5 bases and J by 3 bases. This CDR3 is CASSPTGQGASDTEAFF. CDR3 nucleotide sequence: TGTGCCAGTAGTCCCACGGGACAGGGGGCGTCGGACACTGAAGCTTTCTTT.

Of note for this clone: Other DNA sequences in this specimen translate into the identical CDR3. This chain uses TRBV28 with TRBJ2-5; a possible D gene is TRBD2 (5 bases). The CDR3 is 11 residues long. Trimming cost V 6 bases and J 5 bases, with 7 bases left between them. From germline, CDR1 is MDHEN and CDR2 SYDVKM. CDR3 sequence: CASRLGETQYF. The CDR3 DNA follows: TGTGCCAGCAGACTAGGGGAGACCCAGTACTTC.

The rearrangement uses TRBV7-9 and TRBJ2-4, with 10 bases fitting TRBD2. CDR3 length: 19 amino acids. V was clipped by 6 bases and J by 4 bases; unmatched bases: 18. CDR1 and CDR2 from the germline V gene are SEHNR and FQNEAQ (reference sequence). Here the CDR3 DNA reads TGTGCCAGCAGTTATTTTCTACTAGCGGGAAGAGGGACAAAAAACATTCAGTACTTC. Encoded protein: CASSYFLLAGRGTKNIQYF.

The rearrangement uses TRBV18 and TRBJ1-1; a weak D match, TRBD1 (6 bases). Germline lookup yields CDR1 KGHSH and CDR2 LQKENI. Trimming pared 0 bases from V and 5 bases from J, leaving 13 bases between. CDR3 size: 15 residues. The CDR3 DNA reads as TGTGCCAGCTCACCACCCTTGGGCAGGGGTACTGAAGCTTTCTTT. The encoded protein is CASSPPLGRGTEAFF.

J is TRBJ1-4 and V is TRBV4-3; D possibly corresponds to TRBD1 (5 bases). The CDR3 is 15 residues long. Germline CDR1 reads LGHNA; CDR2 reads YSLEER. V shed 4 bases and J shed 7 bases, with 16 bases lying between them. The CDR3 DNA is TGCGCCAGCAGCCTAAAACAGGATGGATCTGAAAAACTGTTTTTT. Its translation: CASSLKQDGSEKLFF.

The rearrangement links TRBV20-1 to TRBJ2-7, with a weak D call TRBD1 (6 bases). Germline values: CDR1 DFQATT, CDR2 SNEGSKA (reference sequence). This CDR3 comprises 11 residues. Trimming removed 2 bases at V and 5 bases at J, with 7 bases between. The CDR3 DNA reads TGCAGTGCTAGACGACAGGACGAGCAGTACTTC. Amino acid sequence: CSARRQDEQYF.

V and J are TRBV24-1 and TRBJ1-5, with D perhaps TRBD1 (5 bases). This CDR3 spans 14 amino acids. Between the trimmed V and J ends, which lost 3 bases and 3 bases, there was a span of 8 bases. CDR1 is KGHDR, CDR2 SFDVKD, per germline. The DNA for the CDR3 is TGTGCCACCAGTGATCAGGGTCTCAATCAGCCCCAGCATTTT. Amino acids: CATSDQGLNQPQHF.

This clone came up once. V is TRBV4-2 and J is TRBJ2-3, with 10 bases that match TRBD1. Germline V gives CDR1 LGHNA, CDR2 YNFKEQ. Unmatched junction bases numbered 3, after V lost 4 bases and J lost 2 bases. CDR3 length: 15 residues. This chain's CDR3 is CASSRGQGTTDTQYF. The CDR3 DNA follows: TGTGCCAGCAGCCGGGGACAGGGGACCACAGATACGCAGTATTTT.

This chain joins TRBV2 and TRBJ2-2, with a possible D match to TRBD1 (5 bases). This CDR3 has 12 residues. Germline V gene lookup returns CDR1 SNHLY and CDR2 FYNNEI. The V end was cut by 7 bases, the J end by 6 bases, with 9 bases between. For the CDR3, the DNA is TGTGCCAGCAAACAGGAAGCCGGGGAGCTGTTTTTT. Encoded protein: CASKQEAGELFF.

V and J are TRBV5-8 and TRBJ1-3, with a weak D call TRBD1 (5 bases). Trimming stripped 4 bases from V and 4 bases from J, with 15 bases between. The CDR3 runs 15 residues. Per the germline V gene, CDR1 is SGHTS and CDR2 is YDEGEE. The CDR3 nucleotides read TGTGCCAGCAGCCCCATACAACAGGACGGAAACACCATATATTTT. This translates into CASSPIQQDGNTIYF. Full variable domain (rest looked up from reference TRBV5-8 and TRBJ1-3): EAGVTQSPTHLIKTRGQQATLRCSPISGHTSVYWYQQALGLGLQFLLWYDEGEERNRGNFPPRFSGRQFPNYSSELNVNALELEDSALYLCASSPIQQDGNTIYFGEGSWLTVV.

This chain links TRBV18 with TRBJ2-2, with 11 nucleotides matching TRBD1. Germline trimming cut 3 bases from V and 6 bases from J; bases unmatched to any gene: 9. Germline V gives CDR1 KGHSH, CDR2 LQKENI. The CDR3 sequence is 17 residues long. CDR3 coding DNA: TGTGCCAGCTCACCCACAACACCGGGACAGGGGGCCGGGGAGCTGTTTTTT. Translation gives CASSPTTPGQGAGELFF.

The chain recombines TRBV27 with TRBJ1-1, with a tentative D call TRBD1 (5 bases). Germline V gene data show CDR1 as MNHEY and CDR2 as SMNVEV (reference sequence). Trimming stripped 7 bases from V and 1 base from J, with 22 bases between. There are 17 residues in the CDR3. CDR3 coding DNA: TGTGCCAGCACTCCCCAATCCCGGGCCGGGGGGAACACTGAAGCTTTCTTT. Its translation is CASTPQSRAGGNTEAFF.

CDR3 nucleotide sequence: TGTGCCAGCTTAGGCAGGGCCCCCAATCAGCCCCAGCATTTT. Translating it yields CASLGRAPNQPQHF. The genes are TRBV6-5 and TRBJ1-5, with D perhaps matching TRBD1 (5 bases). CDR3 length equals 14 residues. Germline V gives CDR1 MNHEY, CDR2 SVGAGI. V dropped 8 bases and J dropped 3 bases, with 14 bases sitting between them.

CDR3 DNA: TGTGCCAGCAGCTTAGGGGACCCTAATTCACCCCTCCACTTT. It translates to CASSLGDPNSPLHF. This rearrangement joins TRBV7-3 to TRBJ1-6, with TRBD1 as a possible D gene (5 bases). The CDR3 contains 14 residues. Between the trimmed V and J ends, which lost 2 bases and 6 bases, there was a span of 8 bases. Per germline, CDR1 SGHTA and CDR2 FQGTGA.

This chain connects TRBV11-3 to TRBJ2-3; TRBD1 agrees at 8 bases. This CDR3 region has 18 residues. V shed 0 bases, J shed 4 bases, and the junction held 12 bases outside the gene matches. CDR1 SGHNT and CDR2 YENEEA come from the germline V gene. The CDR3 nucleotides are TGTGCCAGCAGCTTAGATGGGCGGACAGGGTCCCTCCCAGATACGCAGTATTTT. It is translated as CASSLDGRTGSLPDTQYF.

The V gene is TRBV5-1, the J gene TRBJ2-5; 7 bases line up with TRBD2. With 2 bases clipped from V and 5 bases from J, the junction kept 3 bases outside the gene matches. The CDR3 has 13 residues. Germline V CDR1 and CDR2: SGHRS, YFSETQ. Here the CDR3 DNA reads TGCGCCAGCAGCTTAGCGGGACCCGAGACCCAGTACTTC. Its protein product is CASSLAGPETQYF. Filled out from reference TRBV5-1 and TRBJ2-5, the complete variable domain reads KAGVTQTPRYLIKTRGQQVTLSCSPISGHRSVSWYQQTPGQGLQFLFEYFSETQRNKGNFPGRFSGRQFSNSRSEMNVSTLELGDSALYLCASSLAGPETQYFGPGTRLLVL.

The rearrangement joins TRBV9 to TRBJ2-2, with D perhaps TRBD1 (5 bases). The CDR3 has 15 amino acids. CDR1 and CDR2 from the germline V gene are SGDLS and YYNGEE. Trimming shortened V by 4 bases and J by 1 base, and 11 bases separated the two germline ends. CDR3 nucleotides: TGTGCCAGCAGCCCCCAGGGCTGGAACACCGGGGAGCTGTTTTTT. Its protein product is CASSPQGWNTGELFF.

The J gene is TRBJ2-5, the V gene TRBV7-2; D is unresolved. Trimming took 5 bases from V and 1 from J, leaving 11 bases between them. The CDR3 totals 14 residues. Germline CDR1 and CDR2: SGHTA and FQGNSA. CDR3 amino acids: CASSHGRVQETQYF. The CDR3 nucleotides are TGTGCCAGCAGCCACGGACGGGTCCAAGAGACCCAGTACTTC.

CDR3 DNA sequence: TGCGCCAGCAGCCAAGACCGCACCGGGGAGCTGTTTTTT. This sequence encodes CASSQDRTGELFF. The rearrangement links TRBV4-1 to TRBJ2-2; D is unclear. The germline gives CDR1 MGHRA, CDR2 YSYEKL. V lost 0 bases, J lost 4 bases, and 3 bases lay in between. CDR3 size: 13 residues.